A single sample gave rise to the 22 T cell receptor beta chains below, sequenced in a study of identical twins. TCRdb reanalysed the 5' RACE reads using MiXCR and keeps one entry per CDR3 protein. Among roughly 720,000 distinct CDR3 sequences, about 20% were seen once, and the ten largest hold 10% to 15%. Another study also made use of these data, one on T cells expressing NK-cell markers.

Sequencing was performed on PBMCs. These receptors originate from a young woman in good health.

This clonotype was observed a few times. The V gene is TRBV7-9, the J gene TRBJ1-2; no reliable D call. Germline V CDR1 and CDR2: SEHNR, FQNEAQ (reference sequence). The CDR3 runs 13 residues. Trimming stripped 1 base from V and 8 bases from J, with 11 bases between. CDR3: CASSLVLGWGYTF. CDR3 in DNA: TGTGCCAGCAGCTTAGTTCTCGGATGGGGCTACACCTTC. Based on the CDR3 plus reference TRBV7-9 and TRBJ1-2, the full variable domain is DTGVSQNPRHKITKRGQNVTFRCDPISEHNRLYWYRQTLGQGPEFLTYFQNEAQLEKSRLLSDRFSAERPKGSFSTLEIQRTEQGDSAMYLCASSLVLGWGYTFGSGTRLTVV.

Only a few counts were recorded for this clonotype. This chain links TRBV5-1 with TRBJ2-1; D remains ambiguous. Germline assignment: CDR1 SGHRS and CDR2 YFSETQ. The length of the CDR3 is 13 residues. Trimming removed 6 bases from V and 0 bases from J, with 7 bases in between. CDR3 in DNA: TGCGCCAGCATGATGAGCTCCTACAATGAGCAGTTCTTC. Translated: CASMMSSYNEQFF. Supplemented by reference TRBV5-1 and TRBJ2-1, the full variable domain reads KAGVTQTPRYLIKTRGQQVTLSCSPISGHRSVSWYQQTPGQGLQFLFEYFSETQRNKGNFPGRFSGRQFSNSRSEMNVSTLELGDSALYLCASMMSSYNEQFFGPGTRLTVL.

This clonotype has a count of ten or more. This rearrangement joins TRBV5-1 to TRBJ2-7, with 8 bases identical to TRBD2. V lost 0 bases and J lost 6; bases outside the gene matches: 5. The CDR3 is 14 residues long. CDR1 and CDR2 from the germline V gene are SGHRS and YFSETQ. The CDR3 reads CASSLDGRVGEQYF. The CDR3, as DNA: TGCGCCAGCAGCTTGGACGGGAGGGTCGGCGAGCAGTACTTC.

The sample holds a few counts of this clonotype. The chain employs TRBV7-9 and TRBJ2-1; 8 bases map to TRBD2. The trim removed 4 bases at V and 1 base at J, leaving 3 bases unmatched. The CDR3 loop spans 15 amino acids. Germline CDR1 reads SEHNR; CDR2 reads FQNEAQ (reference sequence). The CDR3 DNA is TGTGCCAGCAGCTCGAAGCGGGAGTCCTACAATGAGCAGTTCTTC. It yields the protein CASSSKRESYNEQFF.

This clonotype was counted at least ten times. The gene calls are TRBV20-1 and TRBJ2-5; 10 bases agree with TRBD2. The CDR3 consists of 13 residues. With V trimmed by 5 bases and J by 5 bases, 5 bases remained unmatched. Germline V CDR1 and CDR2: DFQATT, SNEGSKA (reference sequence). The CDR3 sequence is CSALGLAAETQYF. CDR3 bases: TGCAGTGCTTTAGGACTAGCGGCGGAGACCCAGTACTTC.

This clonotype turned up a few times. DNA of the CDR3: TGTGCCAGCAGCCGGGGGACGGTGACAACTAATGAAAAACTGTTTTTT. Amino acids: CASSRGTVTTNEKLFF. This chain links TRBV5-6 with TRBJ1-4, with a possible D match to TRBD1 (5 bases). Germline values: CDR1 SGHDT, CDR2 YYEEEE. Trimming took off 4 bases at V and 0 bases at J, with 13 bases between the two ends. The CDR3 loop spans 16 amino acids.

Only a few counts were recorded for this clonotype. The rearrangement joins TRBV12-3 or TRBV12-4 to TRBJ2-7; 7 bases align to TRBD1. The CDR3 runs to 14 residues. Trimming at V came to 4 bases and at J to 2 bases, leaving 5 bases not matched to a gene. CDR3 residues: CASSYRGQAYEQYF. CDR3 in DNA: TGTGCCAGCAGTTATCGAGGACAGGCCTACGAGCAGTACTTC.

The J gene is TRBJ2-5, the V gene TRBV12-3 or TRBV12-4, with D perhaps TRBD1 or TRBD2 (5 bases each). The CDR3 is 15 amino acids. CDR3 sequence (DNA): TGTGCTACAGCAAAACGGGGCCACGCGGAAGAGACCCAGTACTTC. Encoded protein: CATAKRGHAEETQYF.

This clonotype has a handful of counts. The gene calls are TRBV7-9 and TRBJ2-7, with 8 nucleotides matching TRBD2. CDR3 size: 14 residues. V shed 7 bases, J shed 6 bases, and the junction held 11 bases outside the gene matches. Looked up from germline, CDR1 is SEHNR and CDR2 is FQNEAQ (reference sequence). The CDR3 here is CASTREGAESEQYF. CDR3 DNA sequence: TGTGCCAGCACCCGGGAGGGCGCAGAATCCGAGCAGTACTTC.

In this sample, this clonotype turned up a few times. Here the CDR3 DNA reads TGTGCCACCAGTGATCCAGCGGGAGGTGGGGATGAGCAGTTCTTC. Translation: CATSDPAGGGDEQFF. The J gene is TRBJ2-1, the V gene TRBV24-1; TRBD2 matches 9 bases. This CDR3 region has 15 residues. The germline gives CDR1 KGHDR, CDR2 SFDVKD. J gave up 8 bases and V 3 bases, and 7 bases lay outside the gene matches.

This chain uses TRBV5-1 with TRBJ2-7; D is uncertain. The CDR3 loop spans 15 amino acids. CDR1 SGHRS and CDR2 YFSETQ come from the germline V gene. The V gene lost 4 bases and the J gene lost 6 bases, with 20 bases spanning the gap. CDR3 in DNA: TGCGCCAGCAGCCTTAACCCCAACGGAGTTGGCGAGCAGTACTTC. Its translation: CASSLNPNGVGEQYF. The complete variable domain, with remaining parts taken from reference TRBV5-1 and TRBJ2-7, reads KAGVTQTPRYLIKTRGQQVTLSCSPISGHRSVSWYQQTPGQGLQFLFEYFSETQRNKGNFPGRFSGRQFSNSRSEMNVSTLELGDSALYLCASSLNPNGVGEQYFGPGTRLTVT.

The J gene is TRBJ1-2, the V gene TRBV5-1; D remains ambiguous. The CDR3 has 11 residues. Trimming took off 3 bases at V and 7 bases at J, with 7 bases between the two ends. Germline V gene data show CDR1 as SGHRS and CDR2 as YFSETQ. CDR3 sequence: CASSSGPGYTF. CDR3 DNA sequence: TGCGCCAGCAGCTCGGGTCCTGGCTACACCTTC.

The chain combines TRBV9 with TRBJ1-1, with D unclear. The V end was cut by 0 bases, the J end by 3 bases, with 9 bases between. Germline V lookup: CDR1 SGDLS, CDR2 YYNGEE. CDR3 length: 14 amino acids. CDR3 amino acids: CASSVASRYTEAFF. CDR3 bases: TGTGCCAGCAGCGTAGCGAGTCGGTACACTGAAGCTTTCTTT.

This clonotype was counted a few times. The V and J genes are TRBV5-5 and TRBJ2-5; a weak D match, TRBD1 (6 bases). Germline V gene lookup returns CDR1 SGHKS and CDR2 YYEKEE (reference sequence). The V and J ends lost 4 bases and 3 bases respectively, with 13 bases between them. The CDR3 sequence is 14 residues long. The CDR3, as DNA: TGTGCCAGCAGCATCTTAGGACAGAAAGAGACCCAGTACTTC. It yields the protein CASSILGQKETQYF.

J is TRBJ2-1 and V is TRBV7-2; D gene unclear. V shed 1 base and J shed 6 bases, with 13 bases lying between them. Germline loops: CDR1 SGHTA, CDR2 FQGNSA. CDR3 length equals 15 residues. CDR3 bases: TGTGCCAGCAGCTTAGGCTTCACGGGCGTCAATGAGCAGTTCTTC. It encodes CASSLGFTGVNEQFF.

This clonotype was seen only a few times. In nucleotides, the CDR3 is TGCGCCAGCAGTGAAACTGTTGATACGCAGTATTTT. It specifies CASSETVDTQYF. The chain recombines TRBV10-2 with TRBJ2-3; D is uncertain. With 3 bases removed from V and 6 bases from J, the gap between germline ends came to 7 bases. CDR1 and CDR2 (germline): WSHSY, SAAADI. This CDR3 has 12 amino acids.

V usage is TRBV28 and J usage is TRBJ2-7; D might be TRBD1 or TRBD2, each matching 5 bases. The CDR3 sequence is 15 residues long. V shed 6 bases and J shed 2 bases, with 17 bases lying between them. Germline V gene data show CDR1 as MDHEN and CDR2 as SYDVKM. In DNA form, the CDR3 reads TGTGCCAGCAGATTGCTCCGGGGCTCTCCCTACGAGCAGTACTTC. Translated, it gives CASRLLRGSPYEQYF.

This clonotype has a count of ten or more. The rearrangement joins TRBV7-9 to TRBJ2-1, with D tentatively TRBD2 (5 bases). The germline CDR1 and CDR2 sequences are SEHNR and FQNEAQ (reference sequence). V dropped 5 bases and J dropped 0 bases, with 14 bases sitting between them. The CDR3 has 16 residues. The CDR3 DNA sequence: TGTGCCAGCAGCCGCCTTAGCGCCTCCTCCTACAATGAGCAGTTCTTC. Protein sequence: CASSRLSASSYNEQFF.

This clonotype appeared a single time. V gene TRBV11-1 combines with J gene TRBJ2-3; 11 nucleotides agree with TRBD2. The CDR3 covers 16 residues. Germline CDR1 is SGHAT and CDR2 is FQDESV (reference sequence). Trimming took 5 bases from V and 4 from J; bases not matched to a gene: 8. The CDR3 spells CASSRLSGGAPDTQYF. The CDR3 DNA reads TGTGCCAGCAGCCGGCTTAGCGGGGGGGCGCCAGATACGCAGTATTTT.

The V gene is TRBV12-3 or TRBV12-4, the J gene TRBJ1-5; D may be TRBD1 (6 bases). The CDR3 is 14 residues long. Trimming stripped 5 bases from V and 6 bases from J, with 14 bases between. For the CDR3, the DNA is TGTGCCAGCAGTCTCCGGGACAATGCTCAGCCCCAGCATTTT. This translates into CASSLRDNAQPQHF.

This clonotype was recorded a few times. The chain joins TRBV6-2 or TRBV6-3 to TRBJ1-2, with 9 nucleotides matching TRBD1. Germline V gene sequence: CDR1 MNHEY, CDR2 SVGEGT. The CDR3 is 17 residues long. With 8 bases clipped from V and 8 bases from J, the junction kept 21 bases outside the gene matches. CDR3 amino acids: CASETTRVDRGGEGYTF. The CDR3 bases are TGTGCCAGCGAAACTACGAGAGTGGACAGGGGAGGAGAGGGCTACACCTTC.

This clonotype has more than one count but fewer than ten. A much larger clone is a single base away; this may be a read error. The rearrangement joins TRBV6-1 to TRBJ2-1; D ambiguous. The germline CDR1 and CDR2 sequences are MNHNS and SASEGT. V was clipped by 6 bases and J by 0 bases, with 6 bases between them. CDR3 length: 13 amino acids. This CDR3 reads CASRQSSYNEQFF. CDR3 DNA: TGTGCCAGCAGACAGAGCTCCTACAATGAGCAGTTCTTC.